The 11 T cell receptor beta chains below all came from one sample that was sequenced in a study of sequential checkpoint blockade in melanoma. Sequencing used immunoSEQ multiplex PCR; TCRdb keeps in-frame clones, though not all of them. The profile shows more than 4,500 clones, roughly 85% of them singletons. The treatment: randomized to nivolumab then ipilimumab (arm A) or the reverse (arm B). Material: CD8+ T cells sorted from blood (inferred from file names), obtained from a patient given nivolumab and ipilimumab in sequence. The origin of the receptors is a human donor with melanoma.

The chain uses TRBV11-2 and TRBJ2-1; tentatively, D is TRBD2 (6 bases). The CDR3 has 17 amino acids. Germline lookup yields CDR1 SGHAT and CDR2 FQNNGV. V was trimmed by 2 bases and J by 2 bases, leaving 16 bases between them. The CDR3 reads CASSLIVSSVTYNEQFF. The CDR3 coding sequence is TGTGCCAGCAGCTTAATTGTCTCTAGCGTTACCTACAATGAGCAGTTCTTC.

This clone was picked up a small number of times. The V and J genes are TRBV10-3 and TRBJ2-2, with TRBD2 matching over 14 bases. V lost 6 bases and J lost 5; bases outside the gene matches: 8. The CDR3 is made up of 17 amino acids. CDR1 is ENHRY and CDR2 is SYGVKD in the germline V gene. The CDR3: CAIRGTSGSRDTGELFF. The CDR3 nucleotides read TGTGCCATCAGAGGGACTAGCGGGAGTCGGGATACCGGGGAGCTGTTTTTT.

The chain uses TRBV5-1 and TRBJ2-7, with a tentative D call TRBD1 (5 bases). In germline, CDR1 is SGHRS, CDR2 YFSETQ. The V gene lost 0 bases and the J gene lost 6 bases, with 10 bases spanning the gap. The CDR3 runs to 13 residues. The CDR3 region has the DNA TGCGCCAGCAGCTTGGGGCAGGGTGGCGAGCAGTACTTC. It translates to CASSLGQGGEQYF.

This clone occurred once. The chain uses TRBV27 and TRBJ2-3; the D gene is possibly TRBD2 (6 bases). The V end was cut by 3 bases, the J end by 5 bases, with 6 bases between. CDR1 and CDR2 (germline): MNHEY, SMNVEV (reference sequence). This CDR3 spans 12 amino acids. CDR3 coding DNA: TGTGCCAGCAGTTTGGGGGGAGATACGCAGTATTTT. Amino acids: CASSLGGDTQYF.

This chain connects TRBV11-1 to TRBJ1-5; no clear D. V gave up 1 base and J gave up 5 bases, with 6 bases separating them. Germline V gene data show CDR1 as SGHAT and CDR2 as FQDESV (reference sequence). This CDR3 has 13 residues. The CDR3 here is CASSLDGYQPQHF. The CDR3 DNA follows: TGTGCCAGCAGCTTAGACGGTTATCAGCCCCAGCATTTT.

In DNA form, the CDR3 reads TGTGCCAGCAGCAGACAACTAGCGGGAGTCGAAAATGAGCAGTTCTTC. Amino acids: CASSRQLAGVENEQFF. The rearrangement links TRBV27 to TRBJ2-1, with 11 positions matching TRBD2. Germline CDR1 and CDR2: MNHEY and SMNVEV (reference sequence). V trimming: 6 bases; J trimming: 7 bases; junction bases outside the gene matches: 11. The CDR3 has 16 amino acids.

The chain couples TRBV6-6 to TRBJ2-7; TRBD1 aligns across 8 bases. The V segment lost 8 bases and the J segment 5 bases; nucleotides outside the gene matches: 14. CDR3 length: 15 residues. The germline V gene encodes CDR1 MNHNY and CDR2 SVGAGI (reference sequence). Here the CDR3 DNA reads TGTGCCAGCTCCCTTTCCCGGACAGGGTCCCACGAGCAGTACTTC. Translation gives CASSLSRTGSHEQYF.

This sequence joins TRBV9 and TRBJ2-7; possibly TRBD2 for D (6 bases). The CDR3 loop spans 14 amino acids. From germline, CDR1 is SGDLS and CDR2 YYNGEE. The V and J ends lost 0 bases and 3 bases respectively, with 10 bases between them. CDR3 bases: TGTGCCAGCAGCGTAGCTTTTAGCGGCTACGAGCAGTACTTC. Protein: CASSVAFSGYEQYF.

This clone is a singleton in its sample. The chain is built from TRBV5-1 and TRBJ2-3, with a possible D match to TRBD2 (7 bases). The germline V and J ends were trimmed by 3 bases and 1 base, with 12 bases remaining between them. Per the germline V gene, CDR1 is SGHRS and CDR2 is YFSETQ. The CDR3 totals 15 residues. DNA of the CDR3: TGCGCCAGCAGCTCATTCGGGGGGCGCACAGATACGCAGTATTTT. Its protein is CASSSFGGRTDTQYF. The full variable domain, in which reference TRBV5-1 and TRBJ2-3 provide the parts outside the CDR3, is KAGVTQTPRYLIKTRGQQVTLSCSPISGHRSVSWYQQTPGQGLQFLFEYFSETQRNKGNFPGRFSGRQFSNSRSEMNVSTLELGDSALYLCASSSFGGRTDTQYFGPGTRLTVL.

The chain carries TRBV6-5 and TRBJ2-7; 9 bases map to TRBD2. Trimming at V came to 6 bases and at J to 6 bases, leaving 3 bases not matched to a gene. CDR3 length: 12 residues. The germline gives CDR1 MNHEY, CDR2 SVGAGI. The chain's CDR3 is CASRTSGGEQYF. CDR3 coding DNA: TGTGCCAGCAGGACTAGCGGAGGCGAGCAGTACTTC.

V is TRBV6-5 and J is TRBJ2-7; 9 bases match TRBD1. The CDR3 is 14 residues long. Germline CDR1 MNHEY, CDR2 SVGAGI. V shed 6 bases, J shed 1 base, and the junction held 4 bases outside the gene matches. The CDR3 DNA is TGTGCCAGCAGAAACGGACAGGGGTCCTACGAGCAGTACTTC. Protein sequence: CASRNGQGSYEQYF.